This T cell receptor (beta chain) comes out of a study of T cells in Graves' hyperthyroidism and ophthalmopathy. Newly diagnosed hyperthyroidism patients aged 18 to 65 years had disease lasting under 2 months. Researchers took RNA transcripts and amplified the TCR beta CDR3 regions from them. First-round RT-PCR of the TCR CDR3 relied on the HTBI primer set. TCRdb analysed the multiplex PCR reads with MiXCR anew, one entry per CDR3 protein. The sample shows over 250,000 distinct CDR3 sequences, less than 30% of them seen only once. Findings of the study overall: Expanded thyroid clonotypes (above 0.001) were mostly also found in blood.

On this clonotype itself: Antigen unknown.

V lost 7 bases, J lost 6 bases, and 12 bases lay in between. CDR1 is KGHDR, CDR2 SFDVKD, per germline. CDR3 length equals 13 residues. The chain is built from TRBV24-1 and TRBJ2-1; no clear D. This sequence originates from a man aged 40-49 years with Graves' hyperthyroidism that later progressed to Graves' ophthalmopathy. Specimen: blood. CDR3 protein: CATRPAGANEQFF. CDR3 DNA: TGTGCCACCAGGCCCGCTGGAGCCAATGAGCAGTTCTTC.